This is a list of T cell receptor beta chains from one sample in a study of early T cells in non-severe SARS-CoV-2 infection. TCRdb recomputed calls from the 5' RACE reads with MiXCR, one row per CDR3 protein. The sample carries around 82,000 distinct CDR3 sequences, 9.5% to 15% recorded once. Material for sequencing was whole blood. The source is an adult who was a healthcare worker with PCR-confirmed SARS-CoV-2 infection or an uninfected control (not recorded which). The CDR3 runs from the conserved cysteine through the conserved F or W. D genes are given only for firm matches. Size values are once, few and many counts, or a class for expanded clones, and some rows have none.

many,.,TRBV19,TRBJ2-4,CASSGSVAKNIQYF,TGTGCCAGTAGTGGTAGCGTAGCCAAAAACATTCAGTACTTC
few,.,TRBV2,TRBJ2-2,CASSKRPPNTGELFF,TGTGCCAGCAGCAAGAGGCCTCCCAACACCGGGGAGCTGTTTTTT
many,.,TRBV20-1,TRBJ2-3,CSASDASATDTQYF,TGCAGTGCTAGCGATGCGAGCGCCACAGATACGCAGTATTTT
few,TRBD1,TRBV7-7,TRBJ2-3,CASSPSRQGAPDTQYF,TGTGCCAGCAGCCCGTCACGACAGGGGGCTCCAGATACGCAGTATTTT
many,.,TRBV12-3/TRBV12-4,TRBJ2-5,CASSPGRTQETQYF,TGTGCCAGCAGTCCGGGACGGACACAAGAGACCCAGTACTTC
many,.,TRBV29-1,TRBJ2-3,CSVELEGTDTQYF,TGCAGCGTTGAACTAGAGGGCACAGATACGCAGTATTTT
.,TRBD1,TRBV20-1,TRBJ1-1,CSAGTDPNTEAFF,TGCAGTGCTGGGACAGACCCCAACACTGAAGCTTTCTTT
many,.,TRBV28,TRBJ1-1,CASSSRRGGHTEAFF,TGTGCCAGCAGTTCCAGAAGGGGGGGGCACACTGAAGCTTTCTTT
few,TRBD2,TRBV30,TRBJ2-2,CAWFYGTSGSRELFF,TGTGCCTGGTTTTACGGGACTAGCGGGAGCAGGGAGCTGTTTTTT
.,TRBD1,TRBV29-1,TRBJ2-2,CSVVGQTNTGELFF,TGCAGTGTCGTGGGACAGACGAACACCGGGGAGCTGTTTTTT
many,.,TRBV28,TRBJ2-1,CASSRDTVSYNEQFF,TGTGCCAGCAGTAGGGACACCGTTTCCTACAATGAGCAGTTCTTC
many,.,TRBV20-1,TRBJ1-6,CSARDSSRYNSPLHF,TGCAGTGCTAGAGATTCCAGCCGATATAATTCACCCCTCCACTTT
few,.,TRBV19,TRBJ2-1,CASSRGLAGEMYNEQFF,TGTGCCAGTAGCAGGGGGTTGGCGGGAGAGATGTACAATGAGCAGTTCTTC
few,.,TRBV18,TRBJ2-1,CASSVLGNEQFF,TGTGCCAGCTCAGTCCTAGGGAATGAGCAGTTCTTC
many,.,TRBV7-2,TRBJ2-1,CASSLQGTRHGRSEQFF,TGTGCCAGCAGCTTACAGGGGACAAGGCACGGGAGAAGTGAGCAGTTCTTC
.,TRBD1,TRBV29-1,TRBJ2-1,CSVTGGLEQFF,TGCAGCGTGACAGGGGGCCTTGAGCAGTTCTTC
.,TRBD2,TRBV18,TRBJ2-7,CASSPTSSGRPYEQYF,TGTGCCAGCTCACCGACATCTAGCGGGAGGCCCTACGAGCAGTACTTC
many,.,TRBV5-6,TRBJ2-1,CASSLGQGPYNEQFF,TGTGCCAGCAGCTTGGGTCAGGGGCCCTACAATGAGCAGTTCTTC
.,.,TRBV6-6,TRBJ2-5,CASSSADPETQYF,TGTGCCAGCAGTTCCGCCGACCCGGAGACCCAGTACTTC
medium-sized,.,TRBV3-1,TRBJ1-1,CASSPDSMNTEAFF,TGTGCCAGCAGCCCGGACAGCATGAACACTGAAGCTTTCTTT
many,.,TRBV7-3,TRBJ2-5,CASSPTGLQETQYF,TGTGCCAGCAGCCCCACGGGACTCCAAGAGACCCAGTACTTC
.,.,TRBV29-1,TRBJ2-4,CSVEGNGNIQYF,TGCAGCGTTGAAGGGAATGGGAACATTCAGTACTTC